The 20 T cell receptor beta chains below all came from one sample that was sequenced in a study of T cells in tumors after PD-1 blockade. Sequencing was performed with immunoSEQ multiplex PCR; in TCRdb, only in-frame clones are kept and a portion is missing. The data contain roughly 3,600 clones, 65% to 70% of them singletons. The source material was tumor tissue, sampled before anti-PD-1 treatment. The receptors come from a human donor with basal cell carcinoma.

The gene calls are TRBV10-1 and TRBJ2-2; TRBD2 aligns across 10 bases. Germline V gives CDR1 WNHNN, CDR2 SYGVQD (reference sequence). The CDR3 loop spans 17 amino acids. The J segment lost 7 bases and the V segment lost 2 bases, leaving 10 bases of the junction unmatched. The DNA for the CDR3 is TGCGCCAGCAGTGAGACGAATAGCGGGGGGTCCGTCGGGGAGCTGTTTTTT. Its translation is CASSETNSGGSVGELFF.

The rearrangement links TRBV28 to TRBJ2-7; D gene uncertain. The CDR3 runs 13 residues. Trimming removed 6 bases at V and 3 bases at J, with 12 bases between. CDR1 MDHEN and CDR2 SYDVKM come from the germline V gene. CDR3 nucleotides: TGTGCCAGCAGCGGACCTTCGATCTACGAGCAGTACTTC. Translation: CASSGPSIYEQYF. Drawing the rest from reference TRBV28 and TRBJ2-7, the complete variable domain is DVKVTQSSRYLVKRTGEKVFLECVQDMDHENMFWYRQDPGLGLRLIYFSYDVKMKEKGDIPEGYSVSREKKERFSLILESASTNQTSMYLCASSGPSIYEQYFGPGTRLTVT.

CDR3 sequence reads: CASSETAKQPQHF. The CDR3 coding sequence is TGTGCCAGCAGTGAAACGGCGAAACAGCCCCAGCATTTT. The gene calls are TRBV6-1 and TRBJ1-5; D gene ambiguous. V lost 2 bases and J lost 7, with 9 bases in between. Germline-derived CDR1 and CDR2 are MNHNS and SASEGT. The CDR3 is 13 residues long.

This chain joins TRBV18 and TRBJ2-5; the match to TRBD1 covers 7 bases. V lost 6 bases to trimming and J lost 1 base; unmatched junction nucleotides: 2. Germline assignment: CDR1 KGHSH and CDR2 LQKENI. CDR3 size: 13 residues. DNA of the CDR3: TGTGCCAGCTCGAGGACAGGCCAAGAGACCCAGTACTTC. It yields the protein CASSRTGQETQYF.

This chain uses TRBV4-2 with TRBJ2-7, with a possible D match to TRBD2 (6 bases). The CDR3 contains 12 residues. V was trimmed by 1 base and J by 7 bases, leaving 8 bases between them. The germline gives CDR1 LGHNA, CDR2 YNFKEQ. CDR3 amino acids: CASSQVGGEQYF. The CDR3 region has the DNA TGTGCCAGCAGCCAAGTGGGGGGAGAGCAGTACTTC.

V gene TRBV7-2 combines with J gene TRBJ1-3; TRBD1 agrees at 9 bases. V shed 0 bases, J shed 1 base, and the junction held 7 bases outside the gene matches. The germline V gene encodes CDR1 SGHTA and CDR2 FQGNSA. The length of the CDR3 is 18 residues. This CDR3 reads CASSLAGYRGRSGNTIYF. The DNA of the CDR3 is TGTGCCAGCAGCTTAGCGGGGTACAGGGGGCGATCTGGAAACACCATATATTTT.

J is TRBJ1-1 and V is TRBV30; no clear D. Germline V gives CDR1 GTSNPN, CDR2 SVGIG (reference sequence). The CDR3 runs 13 residues. Trimming took 1 base from V and 4 from J, leaving 10 bases between them. The CDR3 loop reads CAWSESGSTEAFF. The CDR3 DNA is TGTGCCTGGAGTGAGTCGGGGTCCACTGAAGCTTTCTTT.

The chain is built from TRBV27 and TRBJ1-4, with TRBD1 as a possible D gene (5 bases). Germline lookup yields CDR1 MNHEY and CDR2 SMNVEV (reference sequence). V lost 4 bases, J lost 8 bases, and 14 bases lay in between. The CDR3 spans 14 residues. CDR3 in DNA: TGTGCCAGCAGTTCCCGGGATTCAGGGGAAAAACTGTTTTTT. This sequence encodes CASSSRDSGEKLFF.

The V call is TRBV19, the J call TRBJ1-2; 8 bases align to TRBD1. This CDR3 has 13 residues. The J segment lost 8 bases and the V segment lost 11 bases, leaving 13 bases of the junction unmatched. Germline V lookup: CDR1 LNHDA, CDR2 SQIVND (reference sequence). CDR3 residues: CAGRTGTGGGYTF. In nucleotides, the CDR3 is TGTGCCGGGAGGACAGGGACCGGGGGCGGCTACACCTTC.

J is TRBJ2-7 and V is TRBV11-2, with D unclear. The germline V gene encodes CDR1 SGHAT and CDR2 FQNNGV. The ends were cut back, 1 base at V and 1 base at J, with 5 bases in the middle. The CDR3 runs 13 residues. CDR3 bases: TGTGCCAGCAGCTTAGCCATTTCCTACGAGCAGTACTTC. This encodes CASSLAISYEQYF.

This clone was counted only a few times. The chain joins TRBV3-1 (or the pseudogene TRBV3-2) to TRBJ1-1, with TRBD1 as a possible D gene (5 bases). This CDR3 comprises 14 residues. V was trimmed by 1 base and J by 1 base, leaving 7 bases between them. The germline gives CDR1 LGHDT, CDR2 YNNKEL (reference sequence). CDR3 sequence: CASSQGRGNTEAFF. The CDR3 DNA follows: TGTGCCAGCAGCCAAGGTAGGGGGAACACTGAAGCTTTCTTT.

The chain combines TRBV4-1 with TRBJ1-6; the D gene is possibly TRBD1 (6 bases). The CDR3 totals 14 residues. V lost 1 base and J lost 7, with 8 bases in between. The V gene's germline CDR1 is MGHRA and CDR2 YSYEKL. CDR3 sequence reads: CASSQGGGNSPLHF. The CDR3 nucleotides read TGCGCCAGCAGCCAAGGAGGGGGAAATTCACCCCTCCACTTT.

This clone has just a few counts. This chain uses TRBV4-1 with TRBJ2-5; 9 nucleotides match TRBD2. The CDR3 length is 16 residues. Looked up from germline, CDR1 is MGHRA and CDR2 is YSYEKL. With 5 bases clipped from V and 3 bases from J, the junction kept 10 bases outside the gene matches. CDR3 in amino acids: CASSSGLAGFEETQYF. The CDR3 DNA follows: TGCGCCAGCAGCTCCGGGCTAGCGGGATTTGAAGAGACCCAGTACTTC.

This sequence joins TRBV21-1 and TRBJ2-5; the table's D call of TRBD2 was not tested on the DNA. TRBV21-1 corresponds to a pseudogene. The CDR3 spans 15 residues. The CDR3 nucleotides read TGTGCCAGCAGCAAGGGAGCGGGGGGACAAGAGACCCAGTACTTC. This sequence encodes CASSKGAGGQETQYF.

This chain links TRBV12-3 or TRBV12-4 with TRBJ1-1; no reliable D call. The CDR3 extends over 13 amino acids. V dropped 3 bases and J dropped 7 bases, with 12 bases sitting between them. The CDR3 reads CASSLGDRIEAFF. The CDR3 DNA reads TGTGCCAGCAGTTTGGGCGATAGGATTGAAGCTTTCTTT.

The chain is built from TRBV7-2 and TRBJ1-1; a possible D gene is TRBD1 (5 bases). The CDR3 consists of 17 residues. The germline gives CDR1 SGHTA, CDR2 FQGNSA. V was clipped by 6 bases and J by 0 bases, with 20 bases between them. As DNA, the CDR3 is TGTGCCAGCAGATCGAGACCGGGACGGACCCTGAACACTGAAGCTTTCTTT. Translating it yields CASRSRPGRTLNTEAFF.

This sequence joins TRBV15 and TRBJ2-7; possibly TRBD2 for D (6 bases). This CDR3 contains 14 residues. The V end lost 0 bases, the J end lost 4 bases, and 10 bases lay between the germline ends. The germline CDR1 and CDR2 sequences are LNHNV and YYDKDF (reference sequence). The CDR3 DNA sequence: TGTGCCACCAGCAGAGAGGGAGGAACTTACGAGCAGTACTTC. Its translation is CATSREGGTYEQYF.

The chain carries TRBV6-1 and TRBJ1-5; D unclear. This CDR3 has 12 residues. Germline V gene data show CDR1 as MNHNS and CDR2 as SASEGT. V was clipped by 3 bases and J by 2 bases, with 2 bases between them. Here the CDR3 reads CASSDRNQPQHF. In DNA, the CDR3 is TGTGCCAGCAGTGATCGCAATCAGCCCCAGCATTTT.

A few counts support this clone. The chain is built from TRBV6-1 and TRBJ1-6; 8 positions agree with TRBD1. Germline CDR1 is MNHNS and CDR2 is SASEGT. The V gene end was trimmed by 0 bases and the J gene end by 2 bases; junction bases not matched to a gene: 12. The CDR3 has 20 residues. The CDR3 region is CASSEAPRTGFVTYNSPLHF. The CDR3 nucleotides read TGTGCCAGCAGTGAAGCGCCAAGGACAGGGTTTGTCACCTATAATTCACCCCTCCACTTT.

The chain has TRBV12-3 or TRBV12-4 and TRBJ2-1; TRBD1 aligns across 7 bases. This CDR3 has 13 residues. Trimming cost V 3 bases and J 8 bases; bases outside gene matches: 4. CDR3 DNA sequence: TGTGCCAGCAGTTTCGCAGGGGGTGATGAGCAGTTCTTC. Its translation is CASSFAGGDEQFF.